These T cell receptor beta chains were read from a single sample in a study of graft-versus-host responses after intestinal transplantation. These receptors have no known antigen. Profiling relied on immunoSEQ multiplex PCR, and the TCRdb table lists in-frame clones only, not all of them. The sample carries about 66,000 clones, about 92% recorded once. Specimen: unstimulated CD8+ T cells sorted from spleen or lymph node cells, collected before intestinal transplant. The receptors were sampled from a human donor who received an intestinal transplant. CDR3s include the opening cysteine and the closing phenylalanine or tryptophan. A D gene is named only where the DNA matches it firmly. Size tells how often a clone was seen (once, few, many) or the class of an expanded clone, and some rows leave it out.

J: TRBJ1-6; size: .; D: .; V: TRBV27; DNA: TGTGCCAGCAGTCCTACCCTGCAGGGCCCCCGATCACCCCTCCACTTT; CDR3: CASSPTLQGPRSPLHF
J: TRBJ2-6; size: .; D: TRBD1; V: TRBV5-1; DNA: TGCGCCAGCAGCTTGGGCCGGACAGGGCTCTCTGGGGCCAACGTCCTGACTTTC; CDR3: CASSLGRTGLSGANVLTF
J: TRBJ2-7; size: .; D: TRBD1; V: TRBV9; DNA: TGTGCCAGCAGCCGAGGTGGGACAGGGGCTTACGAGCAGTACTTC; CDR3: CASSRGGTGAYEQYF
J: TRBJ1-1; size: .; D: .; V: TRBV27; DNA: TGTGCCCCCCGGGCGGACATGAACACTGAAGCTTTCTTT; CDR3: CAPRADMNTEAFF
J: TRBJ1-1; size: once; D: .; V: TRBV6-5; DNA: TGTGCCAGCAGTTACTCCGGGGTAGGCACTGAAGCTTTCTTT; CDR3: CASSYSGVGTEAFF
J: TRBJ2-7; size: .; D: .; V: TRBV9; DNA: TGTGCCAGCAGCCCCTGGGACTCCCCAGGCGAGCAGTACTTC; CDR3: CASSPWDSPGEQYF
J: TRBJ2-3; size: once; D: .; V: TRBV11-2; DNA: TGTGCCAGCAGCTTAGTAAGGGGAGATACGCAGTATTTT; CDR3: CASSLVRGDTQYF
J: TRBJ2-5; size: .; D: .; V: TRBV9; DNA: TGTGCCAGCAACCTTGGCGGTCCAGGGGAGACCCAGTACTTC; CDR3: CASNLGGPGETQYF
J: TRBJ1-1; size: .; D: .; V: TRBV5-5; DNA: TGTGCCAGCAGCCATCCCGGCGGGCCTGGCACTGAAGCTTTCTTT; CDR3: CASSHPGGPGTEAFF
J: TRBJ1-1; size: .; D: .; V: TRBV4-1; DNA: TGCGCCAGCAGCCAAGGAGGAGGGGGGGACACTGAAGCTTTCTTT; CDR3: CASSQGGGGDTEAFF
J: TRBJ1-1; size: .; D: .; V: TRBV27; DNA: TGTGCCAGCAGTTCGGGGACTGAAGCTTTCTTT; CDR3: CASSSGTEAFF
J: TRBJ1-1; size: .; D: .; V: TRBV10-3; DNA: TGTGCCACCCTCACGGGGGGCGTGACTGAAGCTTTCTTT; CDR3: CATLTGGVTEAFF
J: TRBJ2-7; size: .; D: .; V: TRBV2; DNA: TGTGCCAGCAGTGAGGCTAGCGATTCCTCCTACGAGCAGTACTTC; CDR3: CASSEASDSSYEQYF
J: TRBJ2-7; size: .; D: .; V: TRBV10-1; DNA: TGCGCCAGCAGTGAGTCCAAGGGGGGGAAGACCTACGAGCAGTACTTC; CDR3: CASSESKGGKTYEQYF